Listed below are T cell receptor beta chains from one sample, sequenced in a study of CD8+ T cells in alopecia areata. Data came from immunoSEQ multiplex PCR; TCRdb stores just in-frame clones and leaves some out. The repertoire has about 69,000 clones, 60% of them found once; the top ten carry about 15%. Specimen: CD8+ T cells sorted from blood, collected at week 0. The source is a human donor with alopecia areata. Each CDR3 is given with its conserved first and last residue. The D gene is left open where the match is weak. Clone size is stated in some rows and not others, as once, few, many or a class when expanded.

j_gene,abundance,v_gene,d_gene,CDR3nt,CDR3aa
TRBJ2-3,few,TRBV27,NA,TGTGCCAGCAGTCCCCGCACAGATACGCAGTATTTT,CASSPRTDTQYF
TRBJ2-5,few,TRBV7-9,NA,TGTGCCAGCAGCTACGGTCGTCTCCAAGAGACCCAGTACTTC,CASSYGRLQETQYF
TRBJ1-1,NA,TRBV7-9,NA,TGTGCCAGCGAAGGGGGGAACACTGAAGCTTTCTTT,CASEGGNTEAFF
TRBJ2-3,NA,TRBV9,NA,TGTGCCAGCAGCGTAGGAACAGTCCACACAGATACGCAGTATTTT,CASSVGTVHTDTQYF
TRBJ1-1,once,TRBV15,TRBD1,TGTGCCACCAGCAGGACAGGGATGAACACTGAAGCTTTCTTT,CATSRTGMNTEAFF
TRBJ1-5,NA,TRBV25-1,NA,TGTGCCAGCAGTGAATCTGGGGAGCCCCAGCATTTT,CASSESGEPQHF
TRBJ2-5,NA,TRBV7-9,NA,TGTGCCAGCAGCTTCGGGGATACCCAGTACTTC,CASSFGDTQYF
TRBJ1-2,NA,TRBV29-1,NA,TGCAGCGTTGAATTGGGCAATCGGTTAGCTAACTATGGCTACACCTTC,CSVELGNRLANYGYTF
TRBJ1-1,NA,TRBV7-8,NA,TGTGCCAGCAGCGCAAAACAGAATTTGAACACTGAAGCTTTCTTT,CASSAKQNLNTEAFF
TRBJ2-2,NA,TRBV27,TRBD2,TGTGCCACCGGGGGGGGCGAGCTGTTTTTT,CATGGGELFF
TRBJ2-1,NA,TRBV6-5,TRBD1,TGTGCCAGCGAGGGGGACAGGGGAGATGAGCAGTTCTTC,CASEGDRGDEQFF
TRBJ2-7,NA,TRBV7-9,NA,TGTGCCAGCAGCCCTCTTGGCCCCCTCGAGCAGTACTTC,CASSPLGPLEQYF
TRBJ1-1,NA,TRBV30,NA,TGTGCCTGGAGCCTGAACACTGAAGCTTTCTTT,CAWSLNTEAFF
TRBJ2-7,NA,TRBV6-6,TRBD2,TGTGCCAGCAGTTACTCGACTAGCGGGAGTTACGAGCAGTACTTC,CASSYSTSGSYEQYF
TRBJ2-3,NA,TRBV27,TRBD2,TGTGCCAGCAGTCCCCTAGCGGCAGACCCGCAGTATTTT,CASSPLAADPQYF
TRBJ2-4,few,TRBV5-4,NA,TGTGCCAGCTCACCTGGAGCCAACATTCAGTACTTC,CASSPGANIQYF
TRBJ2-2,NA,TRBV4-1,NA,TGCGCCAGCAGCCAGGGACTGGCCGGGGAGCTGTTTTTT,CASSQGLAGELFF
TRBJ1-5,NA,TRBV27,NA,TGTGCCAGCAGTTTATCTGGGAATCAGCCCCAGCATTTT,CASSLSGNQPQHF
TRBJ2-7,NA,TRBV27,TRBD1,TGTGCCAGCAGTCCCAATACCGGACAGGGGGCTGGCGAGCAGTACTTC,CASSPNTGQGAGEQYF
TRBJ2-1,few,TRBV4-1,TRBD2,TGCGCCAGCAGCGAACTCCCGGGACTAGCGGGAGATGAGCAGTTCTTC,CASSELPGLAGDEQFF
TRBJ2-1,NA,TRBV27,NA,TGTGCCAGCAGTTTATGGGGAGTCTACAATGAGCAGTTCTTC,CASSLWGVYNEQFF
TRBJ2-3,NA,TRBV7-9,TRBD2,TGTGCCAGCAGCTCAGTTGGCCTAGCGGGAGACGTAGATACGCAGTATTTT,CASSSVGLAGDVDTQYF
TRBJ2-1,NA,TRBV27,TRBD2,TGTGCCAGCAGACCCGGGACTAGCGGAGGGACCAAATACAATGAGCAGTTCTTC,CASRPGTSGGTKYNEQFF
TRBJ2-3,NA,TRBV9,NA,TGTGCCAGCAGCCTCCCTCTGGATACGCAGTATTTT,CASSLPLDTQYF
TRBJ2-5,NA,TRBV6-5,NA,TGTGCCAGCAGTTACTCGAACAGGGAGGAGACCCAGTACTTC,CASSYSNREETQYF
TRBJ2-1,few,TRBV6-5,NA,TGTGCCAGCAGTTACCAAGATTACAATGAGCAGTTCTTC,CASSYQDYNEQFF
TRBJ2-7,once,TRBV30,TRBD1,TGTGCCTGGAGGACAGGGTACGAGCAGTACTTC,CAWRTGYEQYF
TRBJ1-1,NA,TRBV29-1,NA,TGCAGCGGCACTCGCACAGTTAACACTGAAGCTTTCTTT,CSGTRTVNTEAFF
TRBJ2-3,NA,TRBV30,NA,TGTGCCTGGATCGGGCCAGCAGATACGCAGTATTTT,CAWIGPADTQYF
TRBJ2-7,NA,TRBV4-1,TRBD1,TGCGCCAGCAGCCAATCTCCGACAGGGAGTAGTAGCGAGCAGTACTTC,CASSQSPTGSSSEQYF
TRBJ1-2,NA,TRBV29-1,NA,TGCAGCGTTGAATTCAGGGCCGGTGGCTACACCTTC,CSVEFRAGGYTF
TRBJ2-1,NA,TRBV19,TRBD1,TGTGCCAGTAGTGCTTCCGGGACAGAGTACAATGAGCAGTTCTTC,CASSASGTEYNEQFF
TRBJ1-4,NA,TRBV7-9,NA,TGTGCCACCGCCGATATCATCTACAGGGCTGAAAAACTGTTTTTT,CATADIIYRAEKLFF
TRBJ2-3,NA,TRBV5-1,NA,TGCGCCAGCAGCTCGTCCGAGGGCGTCAGCACAGATACGCAGTATTTT,CASSSSEGVSTDTQYF
TRBJ2-7,NA,TRBV4-1,NA,TGCGCCAGCAGCCCCGCGGCTCGAATCTCCTACGAGCAGTACTTC,CASSPAARISYEQYF
TRBJ2-5,NA,TRBV10-3,NA,TGTGCCATCAGTGAGAAGGTTGAGACCCAGTACTTC,CAISEKVETQYF
TRBJ2-1,few,TRBV6-5,NA,TGTGCCAGCAGCCTTACAAGATACAATGAGCAGTTCTTC,CASSLTRYNEQFF
TRBJ2-7,NA,TRBV15,NA,TGTGCCACAGCCCGGGGGAGGGGGACCTACGAGCAGTACTTC,CATARGRGTYEQYF
TRBJ2-1,NA,TRBV6-6,NA,TGTGCCAGCAGTTACTCCCTTGGTAGCTCCTACAATGAGCAGTTCTTC,CASSYSLGSSYNEQFF
TRBJ1-4,NA,TRBV5-1,NA,TGCGCCAGCAGCTTGGCGATTTTT,CASSLAIF